The 13 T cell receptor beta chains below were found in one sample sequenced in a study of shared clonotypes between healthy human individuals. Assay used: immunoSEQ multiplex PCR; TCRdb lists only in-frame clones, some missing. The sample yields over a million clones, approximately 80% seen once. Specimen: memory CD4+ T cells from PBMCs. As for subset: CD45RA-negative fraction. The receptor set was obtained from a man aged 18 to 29 in good health. Some clones in this sample may be carry-over from other donors' samples.

The rearrangement uses TRBV19 and TRBJ2-2; D not certain. The ends were cut back, 8 bases at V and 3 bases at J, with 7 bases in the middle. The CDR3 extends over 12 amino acids. Germline CDR1 and CDR2: LNHDA and SQIVND (reference sequence). CDR3 bases: TGTGCCAGTGGTGACTACACCGGGGAGCTGTTTTTT. Translated: CASGDYTGELFF. The variable domain in full, completed from reference TRBV19 and TRBJ2-2, reads DGGITQSPKYLFRKEGQNVTLSCEQNLNHDAMYWYRQDPGQGLRLIYYSQIVNDFQKGDIAEGYSVSREKKESFPLTVTSAQKNPTAFYLCASGDYTGELFFGEGSRLTVL.

The chain employs TRBV4-3 and TRBJ1-3; 9 positions match TRBD1. Germline CDR1 reads LGHNA; CDR2 reads YSLEER. Trimming at V came to 1 base and at J to 2 bases, leaving 0 bases not matched to a gene. The CDR3 runs 15 residues. CDR3 nucleotide sequence: TGCGCCAGCAGCCAAGGGGACAGGGCTGGAAACACCATATATTTT. Its protein product is CASSQGDRAGNTIYF.

The chain's CDR3 is CASSRDGSSGNTIYF. CDR3 in DNA: TGTGCCAGCTCCCGGGACGGAAGCTCTGGAAACACCATATATTTT. The chain links TRBV18 to TRBJ1-3; D is possibly TRBD1 (5 bases). Germline V gives CDR1 KGHSH, CDR2 LQKENI. V was pared by 6 bases and J by 0 bases, with 12 bases between. CDR3 length equals 15 residues.

This clone is a singleton in its sample. V and J are TRBV21-1 and TRBJ2-2; the table gives TRBD1 as D, unverified against the DNA. TRBV21-1 is a listed pseudogene. The CDR3 has 16 amino acids. The CDR3 sequence: CASSTPPRGSAGELFF. The DNA for the CDR3 is TGTGCCAGCAGCACCCCCCCGAGGGGGAGCGCCGGGGAGCTGTTTTTT.

The V and J genes are TRBV7-8 and TRBJ2-2; 8 positions match TRBD2. V lost 5 bases, J lost 5 bases, and 7 bases stayed unmatched. From germline, CDR1 is SGHVS and CDR2 FQNEAQ. CDR3 size: 15 residues. CDR3 sequence (DNA): TGTGCCAGCAGCGCGCTAGCGGGTGAGACCGGGGAGCTGTTTTTT. It yields the protein CASSALAGETGELFF. Using reference TRBV7-8 and TRBJ2-2 for the parts outside the CDR3, the full variable domain is GAGVSQSPRYKVAKRGQDVALRCDPISGHVSLFWYQQALGQGPEFLTYFQNEAQLDKSGLPSDRFFAERPEGSVSTLKIQRTQQEDSAVYLCASSALAGETGELFFGEGSRLTVL.

The V call is TRBV28, the J call TRBJ1-4; possible D gene TRBD1, 6 bases. The ends were cut back, 6 bases at V and 8 bases at J, with 13 bases in the middle. The CDR3 is 13 amino acids. Looked up from germline, CDR1 is MDHEN and CDR2 is SYDVKM. The CDR3 coding sequence is TGTGCCAGCAGCCAGGGGTGGGAGGAAAAACTGTTTTTT. Amino acids: CASSQGWEEKLFF.

This clone has more than one count but fewer than ten. V usage is TRBV14 and J usage is TRBJ2-4; TRBD1 is a possible D gene (5 bases). Trimming removed 1 base at V and 9 bases at J, with 13 bases between. The germline V gene encodes CDR1 SGHDN and CDR2 FVKESK. This CDR3 spans 14 amino acids. Written as DNA, the CDR3 is TGTGCCAGCAGCCAAGTGGGGCGGCAAGGCATTCAGTACTTC. Residues: CASSQVGRQGIQYF. The complete variable domain, with remaining parts taken from reference TRBV14 and TRBJ2-4, reads EAGVTQFPSHSVIEKGQTVTLRCDPISGHDNLYWYRRVMGKEIKFLLHFVKESKQDESGMPNNRFLAERTGGTYSTLKVQPAELEDSGVYFCASSQVGRQGIQYFGAGTRLSVL.

This chain joins TRBV12-5 and TRBJ2-1, with D unclear. Trimming pared 2 bases from V and 7 bases from J, leaving 24 bases between. The CDR3 spans 18 residues. Germline V gene lookup returns CDR1 LGHNT and CDR2 FRNRAP. CDR3 in amino acids: CASGLPPTDLLTINEQFF. In nucleotides, the CDR3 is TGTGCTAGTGGTTTGCCACCTACGGATCTATTAACCATTAATGAGCAGTTCTTC. Based on the CDR3 plus reference TRBV12-5 and TRBJ2-1, the full variable domain is DARVTQTPRHKVTEMGQEVTMRCQPILGHNTVFWYRQTMMQGLELLAYFRNRAPLDDSGMPKDRFSAEMPDATLATLKIQPSEPRDSAVYFCASGLPPTDLLTINEQFFGPGTRLTVL.

This rearrangement joins TRBV6-1 to TRBJ2-5; D perhaps matches TRBD2 (5 bases). The CDR3 is made up of 12 amino acids. Germline V gene lookup returns CDR1 MNHNS and CDR2 SASEGT. Trimming cost V 10 bases and J 4 bases, with 13 bases left between them. CDR3 nucleotide sequence: TGTGCCACTTCGGGGAATGGAGAGACCCAGTACTTC. Its translation is CATSGNGETQYF.

The V and J genes are TRBV19 and TRBJ2-7, with TRBD1 matching over 9 bases. This CDR3 has 14 amino acids. Germline V lookup: CDR1 LNHDA, CDR2 SQIVND (reference sequence). V was clipped by 3 bases and J by 5 bases; unmatched bases: 5. For the CDR3, the DNA is TGTGCCAGTAGTATGTGGGACAGGGACCACGAGCAGTACTTC. It yields the protein CASSMWDRDHEQYF.

This sequence joins TRBV5-1 and TRBJ2-1; D gene uncertain. Trimming shortened V by 3 bases and J by 5 bases, and 9 bases separated the two germline ends. The CDR3 sequence is 13 residues long. Germline V gene sequence: CDR1 SGHRS, CDR2 YFSETQ. The CDR3 sequence is CASSSRPDNEQFF. DNA of the CDR3: TGCGCCAGCAGCTCCCGTCCCGACAATGAGCAGTTCTTC.

Here the CDR3 reads CASSGGSATNEKLFF. In DNA, the CDR3 is TGTGCCAGCAGCGGGGGCTCCGCAACTAATGAAAAACTGTTTTTT. The rearrangement joins TRBV5-4 to TRBJ1-4; TRBD1 might be the D (6 bases). The V gene's germline CDR1 is SGHNT and CDR2 YYREEE (reference sequence). V was trimmed by 4 bases and J by 0 bases, leaving 10 bases between them. This CDR3 is 15 amino acids long.

Of note for this clone: In the same sample, other DNA sequences code for this CDR3. The chain is built from TRBV7-2 and TRBJ2-7; weak D call: TRBD1 (5 bases). V shed 3 bases and J shed 3 bases, with 6 bases lying between them. Germline CDR1 SGHTA, CDR2 FQGNSA. This CDR3 spans 12 amino acids. The CDR3 DNA follows: TGTGCCAGCAGCTTGCAGGGCTACGAGCAGTACTTC. Its translation: CASSLQGYEQYF.